This note documents a single T cell receptor (beta chain) sequence. This sample is part of a study of blood T cell repertoires in COVID-19. Study summary: Nucleic acid was either cDNA or gDNA, and it came from T cells, B-cell-depleted T cells, or PBMCs.

Sequencing used immunoSEQ multiplex PCR; TCRdb keeps in-frame clones, though not all of them. The sample shows 20,000 to 25,000 clones, more than 70% of them seen only once. V was pared by 6 bases and J by 3 bases, with 4 bases of the junction left unmatched. CDR1 is MNHEY, CDR2 SMNVEV, per germline (reference sequence). This CDR3 comprises 15 residues. Sequenced: peripheral blood. This receptor was obtained from a human donor in a cohort sampled during active COVID-19. This sequence joins TRBV27 and TRBJ2-7, with 14 positions matching TRBD2. The CDR3 sequence is CASRGTSGSIYEQYF. The CDR3 bases are TGTGCCAGCAGGGGGACTAGCGGGAGCATCTACGAGCAGTACTTC.